This TCR beta chain was obtained from a study of graft-versus-host responses after intestinal transplantation. As for the study in general: Transplants were multivisceral, liver-intestinal, or isolated intestinal. Among the recipients, all got anti-thymocyte globulin induction and then tacrolimus and steroids for about 3 years. General study findings and limits: Early post-transplant HvG declines showed an association with peak circulating GvH clone levels.

About this clone: What it binds is unknown.

The CDR3 spans 17 residues. CDR1 and CDR2 from the germline V gene are SGHTA and FQGNSA. Unmatched junction bases numbered 14, after V lost 5 bases and J lost 3 bases. Assay used: immunoSEQ multiplex PCR; TCRdb lists only in-frame clones, some missing. The data hold about 99,000 clones, with 80% to 95% observed a single time. The starting material was unstimulated CD8+ T cells sorted from spleen or lymph node cells, obtained before transplant. The chain is built from TRBV7-2 and TRBJ2-7; 9 bases map to TRBD2. This TCR came from a human donor who was the organ donor for an intestinal transplant. This chain's CDR3 is CASSPLILAGPHYEQYF. The CDR3 nucleotides read TGTGCCAGCAGCCCCCTTATTCTAGCGGGACCACACTACGAGCAGTACTTC.